This entry lists 12 T cell receptor beta chains sequenced from one sample in a study of patients and donors after allogeneic stem cell transplantation. From the RT-PCR reads, TCRdb called clonotypes with MiXCR, one entry per CDR3 protein. The table lists fewer than 180,000 distinct CDR3 sequences, over 30% of them singletons. The sequencing sample was made of blood, either unsorted or a sorted T cell fraction (not recorded which). The origin of the receptors is a human donor who was either an allogeneic HSCT recipient or a stem cell or donor lymphocyte infusion donor (not recorded which). It is not recorded whose cells these are; they may come from a transplant donor.

The chain recombines TRBV12-3 or TRBV12-4 with TRBJ2-3; 7 bases map to TRBD2. V was clipped by 4 bases and J by 2 bases; unmatched bases: 3. There are 14 residues in the CDR3. The CDR3 nucleotides read TGTGCCAGCAGTTCCGGGGGGACCACAGATACGCAGTATTTT. Translated: CASSSGGTTDTQYF.

The chain carries TRBV30 and TRBJ1-2, with 10 positions matching TRBD1. The CDR3 is made up of 14 amino acids. Germline V gene sequence: CDR1 GTSNPN, CDR2 SVGIG (reference sequence). Unmatched junction bases numbered 7, after V lost 5 bases and J lost 4 bases. CDR3 in DNA: TGTGCCTGGGTTATGGGACAGGGGAGCTATGGCTACACCTTC. This encodes CAWVMGQGSYGYTF.

The CDR3 sequence is CASSWRDRENTEAFF. The CDR3, as DNA: TGTGCCAGCAGCTGGAGGGACAGGGAGAACACTGAAGCTTTCTTT. The chain links TRBV5-6 to TRBJ1-1; 9 bases agree with TRBD1. The CDR3 is 15 residues long. The V segment lost 3 bases and the J segment 1 base; nucleotides outside the gene matches: 4. Per the germline V gene, CDR1 is SGHDT and CDR2 is YYEEEE. Using reference TRBV5-6 and TRBJ1-1 for the parts outside the CDR3, the full variable domain is DAGVTQSPTHLIKTRGQQVTLRCSPKSGHDTVSWYQQALGQGPQFIFQYYEEEERQRGNFPDRFSGHQFPNYSSELNVNALLLGDSALYLCASSWRDRENTEAFFGQGTRLTVV.

The CDR3 region has the DNA TGTGCCAGCAGCTTAGTTGCAGGAAGGGACTATGGCTACACCTTC. Amino acids: CASSLVAGRDYGYTF. The chain joins TRBV7-2 to TRBJ1-2; D ambiguous. Trimming removed 1 base from V and 3 bases from J, with 12 bases in between. CDR3 length: 15 residues. Germline values: CDR1 SGHTA, CDR2 FQGNSA.

In its sample, this clonotype was seen a few times. The chain carries TRBV2 and TRBJ2-2, with D possibly being TRBD2 (6 bases). Germline values: CDR1 SNHLY, CDR2 FYNNEI. There are 14 residues in the CDR3. V lost 10 bases to trimming and J lost 0 bases, with 12 bases between them. The CDR3 spells CANRDFANTGELFF. The CDR3 DNA reads as TGTGCCAACCGGGACTTCGCGAACACCGGGGAGCTGTTTTTT.

This clonotype was picked up a small number of times. The V and J genes are TRBV12-3 or TRBV12-4 and TRBJ1-1; D uncertain. The CDR3 loop spans 13 amino acids. V was pared by 6 bases and J by 3 bases, with 11 bases between. The CDR3 loop is CASSPTEYTEAFF. CDR3 nucleotides: TGTGCCAGCAGCCCCACCGAGTACACTGAAGCTTTCTTT.

The chain employs TRBV9 and TRBJ2-1, with TRBD1 matching over 7 bases. V shed 3 bases, J shed 9 bases, and the junction held 15 bases outside the gene matches. This CDR3 contains 16 residues. CDR1 and CDR2 from the germline V gene are SGDLS and YYNGEE. CDR3 DNA sequence: TGTGCCAGCAGCGCGAGTAGGGGCACAGGGGAGAGTGAGCAGTTCTTC. Translating it yields CASSASRGTGESEQFF. The whole variable domain, remainder taken from reference TRBV9 and TRBJ2-1, is DSGVTQTPKHLITATGQRVTLRCSPRSGDLSVYWYQQSLDQGLQFLIQYYNGEERAKGNILERFSAQQFPDLHSELNLSSLELGDSALYFCASSASRGTGESEQFFGPGTRLTVL.

The chain links TRBV24-1 to TRBJ2-3, with D perhaps matching TRBD2 (6 bases). The germline V gene encodes CDR1 KGHDR and CDR2 SFDVKD. V lost 7 bases and J 2 bases, leaving 12 bases between the germline ends. This CDR3 is built from 14 residues. CDR3 bases: TGTGCCACCAGGGAGGAGGGACCCACAGATACGCAGTATTTT. Translation: CATREEGPTDTQYF.

The V gene is TRBV20-1, the J gene TRBJ1-2; D is perhaps TRBD1 (5 bases). Germline CDR1 reads DFQATT; CDR2 reads SNEGSKA (reference sequence). Trimming shortened V by 0 bases and J by 8 bases, and 13 bases separated the two germline ends. This CDR3 contains 13 residues. The CDR3 protein is CSARERGTLGYTF. In DNA, the CDR3 is TGCAGTGCTAGAGAGAGGGGTACGTTAGGCTACACCTTC.

This clonotype showed up just a few times. J is TRBJ2-5 and V is TRBV7-9; the D gene is possibly TRBD2 (6 bases). Deletions cut 5 bases from V and 1 base from J, with 14 bases between. The V gene's germline CDR1 is SEHNR and CDR2 FQNEAQ (reference sequence). The CDR3 runs 15 residues. CDR3 in amino acids: CASSPYLLAQETQYF. In nucleotides, the CDR3 is TGTGCCAGCAGCCCCTACCTACTAGCCCAAGAGACCCAGTACTTC.

V usage is TRBV6-1 and J usage is TRBJ2-5; D is uncertain. Germline V gene lookup returns CDR1 MNHNS and CDR2 SASEGT. V gave up 1 base and J gave up 5 bases, with 11 bases separating them. This CDR3 is 14 amino acids long. CDR3 protein: CASSEGVGWETQYF. The DNA of the CDR3 is TGTGCCAGCAGTGAAGGAGTAGGTTGGGAGACCCAGTACTTC.

The chain carries TRBV5-6 and TRBJ2-5; D is uncertain. The V gene lost 0 bases and the J gene lost 2 bases, with 14 bases spanning the gap. The germline gives CDR1 SGHDT, CDR2 YYEEEE. CDR3 size: 16 residues. The CDR3 DNA reads as TGTGCCAGCAGCTTGGCCGAGACCGGCACTCAAGAGACCCAGTACTTC. It yields the protein CASSLAETGTQETQYF.